These 31 T cell receptor beta chains were sequenced from one sample in a study of chemoradiotherapy in HPV16-positive cancers. Sequenced by immunoSEQ multiplex PCR; TCRdb stores in-frame clones only, minus some. The sample has roughly 16,000 clones; 90% to 95% are singletons. The material sequenced was blood, taken from a patient who underwent chemoradiotherapy. All receptors come from a human donor with HPV-associated anogenital cancer.

CDR3 sequence reads: CASSVWTDGYTF. In DNA, the CDR3 is TGTGCCAGCAGCGTCTGGACAGATGGCTACACCTTC. J is TRBJ1-2 and V is TRBV5-4, with D possibly matching TRBD1 (6 bases). Between the trimmed V and J ends, which lost 4 bases and 6 bases, there was a span of 10 bases. CDR3 length equals 12 residues. The germline V gene encodes CDR1 SGHNT and CDR2 YYREEE (reference sequence). The full variable domain, its missing parts supplied by reference TRBV5-4 and TRBJ1-2, is ETGVTQSPTHLIKTRGQQVTLRCSSQSGHNTVSWYQQALGQGPQFIFQYYREEENGRGNFPPRFSGLQFPNYSSELNVNALELDDSALYLCASSVWTDGYTFGSGTRLTVV.

The chain carries TRBV30 and TRBJ1-2, with 8 bases that match TRBD1. The CDR3 loop spans 16 amino acids. The V gene's germline CDR1 is GTSNPN and CDR2 SVGIG (reference sequence). Trimming cost V 3 bases and J 5 bases; bases outside gene matches: 14. CDR3 sequence: CAWSNPRDRPPYGYTF. The CDR3 DNA follows: TGTGCCTGGAGCAATCCCCGGGACAGGCCCCCTTATGGCTACACCTTC.

Here the CDR3 DNA reads TGCGCCAGCTTACGTAACCGGGACAGTTTCACCGGGGAGCTGTTTTTT. This codes for CASLRNRDSFTGELFF. The gene calls are TRBV5-1 and TRBJ2-2; 7 bases fit TRBD1. The CDR3 is 16 residues long. Trimming cost V 7 bases and J 4 bases; bases outside gene matches: 13. CDR1 is SGHRS and CDR2 is YFSETQ in the germline V gene.

This chain links TRBV7-7 with TRBJ2-7; TRBD1 matches 7 bases. Trimming took 3 bases from V and 7 from J; bases not matched to a gene: 6. The CDR3 extends over 13 amino acids. The germline V gene has CDR1 SSHAT and CDR2 FNYEAQ (reference sequence). In DNA, the CDR3 is TGTGCCAGCAGCTTTGACAGGGTTGGTGAGCAGTACTTC. Translated, it gives CASSFDRVGEQYF.

The rearrangement links TRBV7-2 to TRBJ2-7, with D possibly being TRBD1 (6 bases). CDR1 and CDR2 (germline): SGHTA, FQGNSA. V was shortened by 4 bases and J by 6 bases, with 16 bases between the two germline ends. The CDR3 length is 14 residues. The CDR3, as DNA: TGTGCCAGCAGCTCCGACAGGACCTCCGGCGAGCAGTACGTC. This codes for CASSSDRTSGEQYV.

The chain has TRBV7-6 and TRBJ2-3, with TRBD2 matching 9 bases. The CDR3 is 15 amino acids. The germline V gene encodes CDR1 SGHVS and CDR2 FNYEAQ. V was clipped by 3 bases and J by 4 bases; unmatched bases: 5. The CDR3 region has the DNA TGTGCCAGCAGCTTGGGACTAGCAAAGGCAGATACGCAGTATTTT. Translating gives CASSLGLAKADTQYF.

This clone has a single count. The gene calls are TRBV28 and TRBJ2-3; tentative D call: TRBD1 (5 bases). The length of the CDR3 is 15 residues. Trimming shortened V by 3 bases and J by 5 bases, and 15 bases separated the two germline ends. From germline, CDR1 is MDHEN and CDR2 SYDVKM. CDR3 residues: CASSFVAGWGDTQYF. For the CDR3, the DNA is TGTGCCAGCAGTTTTGTTGCAGGGTGGGGAGATACGCAGTATTTT.

The V gene is TRBV5-5, the J gene TRBJ2-3; 7 positions agree with TRBD1. V shed 4 bases, J shed 4 bases, and the junction held 18 bases outside the gene matches. The CDR3 totals 18 residues. The germline CDR1 and CDR2 sequences are SGHKS and YYEKEE (reference sequence). Here the CDR3 reads CASSLDPGGWADSDTQYF. CDR3 sequence (DNA): TGTGCCAGCAGCCTCGACCCAGGGGGATGGGCGGATTCAGATACGCAGTATTTT.

V usage is TRBV4-3 and J usage is TRBJ2-3; no clear D gene. V lost 0 bases and J lost 7, with 14 bases in between. Germline values: CDR1 LGHNA, CDR2 YSLEER. CDR3 length: 15 residues. The DNA of the CDR3 is TGCGCCAGCAGCCAAGATCCCAGCCCCGGGTATACGCAGTATTTT. This gives the protein CASSQDPSPGYTQYF.

The chain carries TRBV30 and TRBJ1-2; D is perhaps TRBD1 (5 bases). Trimming stripped 5 bases from V and 1 base from J, with 11 bases between. CDR3 size: 13 residues. Germline V gene data show CDR1 as GTSNPN and CDR2 as SVGIG (reference sequence). Here the CDR3 DNA reads TGTGCCTGGGACAGCCCTTTTAACTATGGCTACACCTTC. Protein sequence: CAWDSPFNYGYTF.

The chain uses TRBV5-1 and TRBJ2-2; D unclear. Deletions cut 4 bases from V and 1 base from J, with 11 bases between. The CDR3 loop spans 15 amino acids. CDR1 SGHRS and CDR2 YFSETQ come from the germline V gene. DNA of the CDR3: TGCGCCAGCAGCGATCGCGTAGGGAACACCGGGGAGCTGTTTTTT. It specifies CASSDRVGNTGELFF.

The chain recombines TRBV2 with TRBJ1-3; D perhaps matches TRBD1 (5 bases). With 0 bases removed from V and 4 bases from J, the gap between germline ends came to 25 bases. Looked up from germline, CDR1 is SNHLY and CDR2 is FYNNEI. The CDR3 totals 20 residues. In DNA, the CDR3 is TGTGCCAGCAGTGAAGCGCTTTTCCGGGATCAGGGACTTGGGGGAAACACCATATATTTT. This codes for CASSEALFRDQGLGGNTIYF.

The chain recombines TRBV6-1 with TRBJ1-2, with a possible D match to TRBD1 (5 bases). With 2 bases removed from V and 6 bases from J, the gap between germline ends came to 19 bases. Per the germline V gene, CDR1 is MNHNS and CDR2 is SASEGT. The CDR3 extends over 16 amino acids. As DNA, the CDR3 is TGTGCCAGCAGTGAATTTCCGGGCGGGACTGTGGATGGCTACACCTTC. Translated: CASSEFPGGTVDGYTF.

V gene TRBV5-6 combines with J gene TRBJ1-2; TRBD1 matches at 7 bases. V shed 3 bases and J 5 bases; nucleotides not matched to a gene: 7. The CDR3 is 14 residues long. CDR1 is SGHDT and CDR2 is YYEEEE in the germline V gene. The CDR3 nucleotides read TGTGCCAGCAGCTACGCGGACAGGCCTTATGGCTACACCTTC. Amino acid sequence: CASSYADRPYGYTF.

The rearrangement joins TRBV10-2 to TRBJ2-3, with 14 bases matching TRBD2. Germline V lookup: CDR1 WSHSY, CDR2 SAAADI. CDR3 length: 15 residues. V gave up 8 bases and J gave up 4 bases; unmatched junction bases: 5. The CDR3 protein is CASRTSGGSADTQYF. CDR3 sequence (DNA): TGCGCCAGCCGGACTAGCGGGGGGTCGGCAGATACGCAGTATTTT.

V usage is TRBV5-1 and J usage is TRBJ2-3; TRBD2 matches 10 bases. The junction had 4 bases not matched to a gene; V was cut back by 2 bases and J by 1 base. The germline gives CDR1 SGHRS, CDR2 YFSETQ. The CDR3 runs 16 residues. Written as DNA, the CDR3 is TGCGCCAGCAGCTTTCTAGCGGGGGACCGCACAGATACGCAGTATTTT. Amino acid sequence: CASSFLAGDRTDTQYF.

This rearrangement joins TRBV30 to TRBJ2-5; D not certain. Trimming pared 5 bases from V and 1 base from J, leaving 8 bases between. CDR1 and CDR2 from the germline V gene are GTSNPN and SVGIG (reference sequence). This CDR3 is built from 12 residues. Written as DNA, the CDR3 is TGTGCCTGGGGAATACTCCAAGAGACCCAGTACTTC. Its translation: CAWGILQETQYF. The whole variable domain, filled in from reference TRBV30 and TRBJ2-5, reads SQTIHQWPATLVQPVGSPLSLECTVEGTSNPNLYWYRQAAGRGLQLLFYSVGIGQISSEVPQNLSASRPQDRQFILSSKKLLLSDSGFYLCAWGILQETQYFGPGTRLLVL.

The gene calls are TRBV2 and TRBJ1-1, with TRBD1 matching over 12 bases. V lost 6 bases, J lost 2 bases, and 1 base stayed unmatched. The CDR3 contains 14 residues. Germline V gene data show CDR1 as SNHLY and CDR2 as FYNNEI. This chain's CDR3 is CASSGTGGNTEAFF. In DNA, the CDR3 is TGTGCCAGCAGCGGGACAGGGGGCAACACTGAAGCTTTCTTT. Based on the CDR3 plus reference TRBV2 and TRBJ1-1, the full variable domain is EPEVTQTPSHQVTQMGQEVILRCVPISNHLYFYWYRQILGQKVEFLVSFYNNEISEKSEIFDDQFSVERPDGSNFTLKIRSTKLEDSAMYFCASSGTGGNTEAFFGQGTRLTVV.

The chain recombines TRBV9 with TRBJ2-7; no reliable D call. CDR1 is SGDLS, CDR2 YYNGEE, per germline. The ends were cut back, 4 bases at V and 6 bases at J, with 14 bases in the middle. The CDR3 length is 13 residues. Written as DNA, the CDR3 is TGTGCCAGCAGCCCTGGACCCAGCCTCGAGCAGTACTTC. It is translated as CASSPGPSLEQYF.

In this sample, this clone turned up once. J is TRBJ2-3 and V is TRBV15; D remains ambiguous. This CDR3 region has 15 residues. V lost 3 bases and J 1 base, leaving 11 bases between the germline ends. Germline V gene lookup returns CDR1 LNHNV and CDR2 YYDKDF (reference sequence). Written as DNA, the CDR3 is TGTGCCACCAGCAGTTCAGCTCGGGGCACAGATACGCAGTATTTT. Its translation is CATSSSARGTDTQYF.

The chain is built from TRBV7-8 and TRBJ1-3, with 9 bases aligning to TRBD1. Per the germline V gene, CDR1 is SGHVS and CDR2 is FQNEAQ. There are 15 residues in the CDR3. The J segment lost 0 bases and the V segment lost 5 bases, leaving 2 bases of the junction unmatched. The CDR3 bases are TGTGCCAGCAGCCGACAGGGGGTCTCTGGAAACACCATATATTTT. It codes for CASSRQGVSGNTIYF.

The V call is TRBV6-1, the J call TRBJ2-7; perhaps TRBD1 as D (6 bases). Germline lookup yields CDR1 MNHNS and CDR2 SASEGT. The V and J ends lost 4 bases and 3 bases respectively, with 16 bases between them. The CDR3 extends over 15 amino acids. The CDR3 DNA reads TGTGCCAGCAGTGCGGAACAGGGCTATTACTACGAGCAGTACTTC. Residues: CASSAEQGYYYEQYF.

J is TRBJ1-1 and V is TRBV6-6; D not resolved. The CDR3 has 11 residues. With 6 bases removed from V and 10 bases from J, the gap between germline ends came to 12 bases. Germline V lookup: CDR1 MNHNY, CDR2 SVGAGI (reference sequence). The chain's CDR3 is CASRDGVSAFF. In DNA form, the CDR3 reads TGTGCCAGCAGGGACGGAGTTTCAGCTTTCTTT.

V usage is TRBV5-4 and J usage is TRBJ1-1, with D unclear. V lost 4 bases and J 5 bases, leaving 9 bases between the germline ends. CDR1 is SGHNT, CDR2 YYREEE, per germline (reference sequence). This CDR3 region has 12 residues. The CDR3 loop reads CASSTGGTEAFF. Here the CDR3 DNA reads TGTGCCAGCAGCACCGGCGGGACTGAAGCTTTCTTT.

The CDR3 sequence: CASSLWQGDYNEQFF. The CDR3 nucleotides read TGCGCCAGCAGCTTGTGGCAGGGGGACTACAATGAGCAGTTCTTC. V is TRBV5-1 and J is TRBJ2-1; 7 positions agree with TRBD1. This CDR3 region has 15 residues. Unmatched junction bases numbered 4, after V lost 1 base and J lost 3 bases. Germline V CDR1 and CDR2: SGHRS, YFSETQ.

This clone was detected only once. The chain links TRBV5-1 to TRBJ2-7; tentatively, D is TRBD2 (5 bases). Trimming cost V 0 bases and J 3 bases, with 10 bases left between them. Germline CDR1 is SGHRS and CDR2 is YFSETQ. The CDR3 is made up of 14 amino acids. The CDR3 DNA is TGCGCCAGCAGCTTGGTACCGGGAAGCTACGAGCAGTACGTC. This gives the protein CASSLVPGSYEQYV.

The table lists this clone with a count of one. The chain uses TRBV18 and TRBJ1-4; a weak D match, TRBD1 (6 bases). The germline V gene has CDR1 KGHSH and CDR2 LQKENI. The ends were cut back, 3 bases at V and 4 bases at J, with 9 bases in the middle. CDR3 length: 14 residues. The CDR3 here is CASSPTGNNEKLFF. The CDR3 nucleotides are TGTGCCAGCTCACCGACAGGCAATAATGAAAAACTGTTTTTT.

This chain connects TRBV18 to TRBJ2-3; TRBD2 matches at 10 bases. The ends lost 2 bases at V and 2 bases at J; junction bases unmatched: 7. Germline lookup yields CDR1 KGHSH and CDR2 LQKENI. This CDR3 region has 17 residues. CDR3 nucleotides: TGTGCCAGCTCACCAAACGACGGACTAGCGGCCACAGATACGCAGTATTTT. This translates into CASSPNDGLAATDTQYF.

The rearrangement uses TRBV11-2 and TRBJ2-1, with 8 bases that match TRBD2. The CDR3 runs to 15 residues. V was pared by 5 bases and J by 7 bases, with 10 bases of the junction left unmatched. Germline lookup yields CDR1 SGHAT and CDR2 FQNNGV. CDR3: CASSPRGSGVNEQFF. The CDR3 DNA reads as TGTGCCAGCAGCCCCCGGGGTAGCGGGGTAAATGAGCAGTTCTTC.

The chain recombines TRBV9 with TRBJ1-2; TRBD1 is a possible D gene (6 bases). The CDR3 is made up of 18 amino acids. V lost 3 bases to trimming and J lost 6 bases, with 27 bases between them. In germline, CDR1 is SGDLS, CDR2 YYNGEE. CDR3 bases: TGTGCCAGCAGCGGGGTATCGACATATCAGGACAGTGCGGATGGCTACACCTTC. Protein product: CASSGVSTYQDSADGYTF.

This chain links TRBV5-1 with TRBJ1-1; D possibly corresponds to TRBD1 (6 bases). CDR1 is SGHRS, CDR2 YFSETQ, per germline. CDR3 length: 14 residues. Trimming left V 4 bases short and J 5 bases short, with 15 bases between. CDR3 sequence: CASSPGVGGTEAFF. DNA for the CDR3: TGCGCCAGCAGCCCAGGGGTGGGGGGGACTGAAGCTTTCTTT.